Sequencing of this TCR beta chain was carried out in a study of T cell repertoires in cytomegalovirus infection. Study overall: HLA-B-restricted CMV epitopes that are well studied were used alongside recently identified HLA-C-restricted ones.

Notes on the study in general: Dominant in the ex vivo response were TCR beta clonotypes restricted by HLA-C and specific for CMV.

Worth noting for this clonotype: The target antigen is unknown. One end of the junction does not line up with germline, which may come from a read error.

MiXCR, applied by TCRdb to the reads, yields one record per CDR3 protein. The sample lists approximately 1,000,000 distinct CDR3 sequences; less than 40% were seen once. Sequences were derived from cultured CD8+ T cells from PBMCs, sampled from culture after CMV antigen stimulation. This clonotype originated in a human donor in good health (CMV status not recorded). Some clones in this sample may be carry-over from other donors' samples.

This CDR3 is CASSRGTGVIETQYF. The CDR3 DNA is TGTGCTAGCAGCCGAGGGACAGGGGTTATCGAGACCCAGTACTTC. The gene calls are TRBV7-6 and TRBJ2-5; TRBD1 matches at 10 bases. Germline-derived CDR1 and CDR2 are SGHVS and FNYEAQ. The CDR3 loop spans 15 amino acids.